The next 3 T cell receptor beta chains were all read from a single sample in a study of T cells in Graves' hyperthyroidism and ophthalmopathy. The investigators amplified TCR beta CDR3 regions from RNA transcripts. With the HTBI primer set, the TCR CDR3 went through a first round of RT-PCR. A single record per CDR3 protein comes from TCRdb applying MiXCR to the multiplex PCR reads. This table has hundreds of thousands of distinct CDR3 sequences, 16% appearing once. Sequences were obtained from blood. The receptors here all came from a woman between 35 and 50 years old with Graves' ophthalmopathy.

Many counts were recorded for this clonotype. This rearrangement joins TRBV5-1 to TRBJ2-3; 10 nucleotides match TRBD2. The ends lost 4 bases at V and 1 base at J; junction bases unmatched: 6. Germline V gene lookup returns CDR1 SGHRS and CDR2 YFSETQ. The CDR3 contains 16 residues. The CDR3 sequence is CASSTGLASRTDTQYF. As DNA, the CDR3 is TGCGCCAGCAGCACGGGACTAGCGTCCCGCACAGATACGCAGTATTTT.

The chain recombines TRBV11-1 with TRBJ2-7; 8 bases map to TRBD2. Germline loops: CDR1 SGHAT, CDR2 FQDESV (reference sequence). J gave up 6 bases and V 5 bases, and 15 bases lay outside the gene matches. The CDR3 is 16 residues long. This CDR3 is CASSQDSGLGALEQYF. The CDR3 DNA reads as TGTGCCAGCAGCCAAGATTCGGGACTAGGGGCCCTCGAGCAGTACTTC.

This clonotype was recorded at least ten times. This sequence joins TRBV30 and TRBJ2-1, with D perhaps matching TRBD1 (5 bases). There are 11 residues in the CDR3. Germline CDR1 is GTSNPN and CDR2 is SVGIG (reference sequence). The V and J ends lost 0 bases and 12 bases respectively, with 9 bases between them. DNA for the CDR3: TGTGCCTGGAGTGTACTTAGGGGGCAGTTCTTC. It is translated as CAWSVLRGQFF. The complete variable domain, with remaining parts taken from reference TRBV30 and TRBJ2-1, reads SQTIHQWPATLVQPVGSPLSLECTVEGTSNPNLYWYRQAAGRGLQLLFYSVGIGQISSEVPQNLSASRPQDRQFILSSKKLLLSDSGFYLCAWSVLRGQFFGPGTRLTVL.